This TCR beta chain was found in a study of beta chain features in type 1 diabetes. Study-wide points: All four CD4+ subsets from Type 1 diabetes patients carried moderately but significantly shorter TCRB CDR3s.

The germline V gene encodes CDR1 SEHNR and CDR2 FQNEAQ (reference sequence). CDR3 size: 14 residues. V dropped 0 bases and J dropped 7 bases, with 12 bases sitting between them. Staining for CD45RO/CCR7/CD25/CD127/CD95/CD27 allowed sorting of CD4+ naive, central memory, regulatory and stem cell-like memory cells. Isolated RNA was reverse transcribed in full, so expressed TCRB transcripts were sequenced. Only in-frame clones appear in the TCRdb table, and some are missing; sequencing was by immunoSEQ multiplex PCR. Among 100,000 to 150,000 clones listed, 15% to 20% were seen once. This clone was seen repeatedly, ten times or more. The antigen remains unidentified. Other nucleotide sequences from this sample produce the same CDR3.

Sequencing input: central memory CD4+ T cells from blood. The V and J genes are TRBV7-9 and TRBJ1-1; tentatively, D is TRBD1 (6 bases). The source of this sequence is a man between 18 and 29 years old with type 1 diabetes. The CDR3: CASSLAPRGSEAFF. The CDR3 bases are TGTGCCAGCAGCTTAGCCCCTAGGGGGAGTGAAGCTTTCTTT.